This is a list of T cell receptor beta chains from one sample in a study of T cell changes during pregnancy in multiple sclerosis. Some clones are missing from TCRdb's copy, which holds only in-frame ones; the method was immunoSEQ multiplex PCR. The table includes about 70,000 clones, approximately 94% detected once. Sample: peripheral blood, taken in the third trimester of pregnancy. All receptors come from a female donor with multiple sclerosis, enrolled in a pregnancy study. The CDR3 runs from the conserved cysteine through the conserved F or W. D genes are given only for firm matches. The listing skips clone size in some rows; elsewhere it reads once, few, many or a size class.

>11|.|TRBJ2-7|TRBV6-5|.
TGTGCCAGCAGCGGGTCCTACGAGCAGTACTTC
CASSGSYEQYF
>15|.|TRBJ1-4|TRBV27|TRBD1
TGTGCCAGCAGTCCACAACAGGGGCCCAATGAAAAACTGTTTTTT
CASSPQQGPNEKLFF
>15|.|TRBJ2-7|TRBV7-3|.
TGTGCCAGCAGCTTAATCACAGGCTATGACTACGAGCAGTACTTC
CASSLITGYDYEQYF
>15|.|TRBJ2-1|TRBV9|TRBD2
TGTGCCAGCAGCGTAGGGTTAGCGGGGGACAATGAGCAGTTCTTC
CASSVGLAGDNEQFF
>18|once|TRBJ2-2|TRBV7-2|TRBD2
TGTGCCAGCAGCTTTGGACTAGCGGGGGGCGGGAACACCGGGGAGCTGTTTTTT
CASSFGLAGGGNTGELFF
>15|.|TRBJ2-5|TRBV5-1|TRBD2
TGCGCCAGCAGCTTTAGTCTAGCGGGGGGGGAGACCCAGTACTTC
CASSFSLAGGETQYF
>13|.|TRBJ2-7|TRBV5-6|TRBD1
TGTGCCAGCAGCTGGGGGACAGCCTACGAGCAGTACTTC
CASSWGTAYEQYF
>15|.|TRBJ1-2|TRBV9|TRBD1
TGTGCCAGCAGCCCCCACAGGGGGCAGGACTATGGCTACACCTTC
CASSPHRGQDYGYTF
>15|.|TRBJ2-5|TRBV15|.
TGTGCCACCAGCCTCGTAGTAGCGGCCCAAGAGACCCAGTACTTC
CATSLVVAAQETQYF
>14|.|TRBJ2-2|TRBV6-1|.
TGTGCCAGCAAACAGCATCCGAACACCGGGGAGCTGTTTTTT
CASKQHPNTGELFF
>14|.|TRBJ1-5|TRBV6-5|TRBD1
TGTGCCAGCAGTTCCGACAGGGGACGCCAGCCCCAGCATTTT
CASSSDRGRQPQHF
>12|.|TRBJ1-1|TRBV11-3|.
TGTGCCAGCAGCTCCAGGGTTGGGGAAGCTTTCTTT
CASSSRVGEAFF
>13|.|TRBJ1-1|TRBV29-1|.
TGCAGCACCCGGGACAACATGAACACTGAAGCTTTCTTT
CSTRDNMNTEAFF
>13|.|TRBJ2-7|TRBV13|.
TGTGCCAGCAGCCTAGGGCGTAGCTACGAGCAGTACTTC
CASSLGRSYEQYF
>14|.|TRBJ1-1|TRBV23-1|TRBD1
TGCGCCAGCAGTCAATTGACAGGGGACACTGAAGCTTTCTTT
CASSQLTGDTEAFF
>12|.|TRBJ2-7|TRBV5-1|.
TGCGCCAGCAGCTTCTTCAGCGGCGAGCAGTACTTC
CASSFFSGEQYF
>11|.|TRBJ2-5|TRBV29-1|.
TGCAGCACTTTTGGAGGGGAGACCCAGTACTTC
CSTFGGETQYF
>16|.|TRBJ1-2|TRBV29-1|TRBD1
TGCAGCGTTGTCTCTCCTTCCATCGGGACAGGGTTTGACTACACCTTC
CSVVSPSIGTGFDYTF